The present T cell receptor beta chain was sequenced within a study of regulatory T cells in long-lasting Graves disease. Study information: The study counted Graves' disease as persistent given over 5 years of antithyroid drugs and positive TSH receptor antibodies. Findings of the study overall: Among persistent patients, a larger number of public clonotypes were shared (about 3,000) than among newly diagnosed patients (about 1,000). Persistent cases favored TRBV28, TRBJ1-2 and TRBJ2-5.

With iRepertoire HTBI primers and Arm-PCR of CDR3 regions, TCR beta libraries were built. Each CDR3 protein is one row after TCRdb ran MiXCR on the multiplex PCR reads. Among hundreds of thousands of distinct CDR3 sequences listed, about 20% were seen once. Specified time point: persistent/refractory GD, antithyroid drugs over 5 years with positive TRAb. Generation of the TCR library employed RNA extracted from PBMCs. It was by American Thyroid Association guidelines that Graves' disease was diagnosed. This clonotype was seen a handful of times. The antigen is unknown. The CDR3 is 14 residues long. Per the germline V gene, CDR1 is MNHNS and CDR2 is SASEGT. Trimming pared 4 bases from V and 0 bases from J, leaving 9 bases between.

This TCR was sampled from a female donor with Graves disease. The rearrangement links TRBV6-1 to TRBJ1-1; D call uncertain. The source material was peripheral blood mononuclear cells (PBMCs), sampled when the disease was refractory, from a patient treated with antithyroid drugs. CDR3: CASSATTMNTEAFF. CDR3 in DNA: TGTGCCAGCAGTGCGACGACCATGAACACTGAAGCTTTCTTT.